These 4 T cell receptor beta chains were sequenced from one sample in a study of cytomegalovirus exposure and HLA in healthy donors. Both 60 Vbeta primers and 13 Jbeta primers went into the PCR. Assay used: immunoSEQ multiplex PCR; TCRdb lists only in-frame clones, some missing. There are roughly 120,000 clones in the sample; about 73% occur only once, and approximately 8.2% lies in the top ten. Sequencing was done on a sample of PBMCs. The source of these receptors is a woman between 40 and 55 years old in good health and CMV-seropositive.

The rearrangement joins TRBV4-1 to TRBJ1-1; 7 bases fit TRBD1. The length of the CDR3 is 15 residues. The trim removed 0 bases at V and 5 bases at J, leaving 6 bases unmatched. Germline lookup yields CDR1 MGHRA and CDR2 YSYEKL. CDR3 sequence reads: CASSQEGRGLTEAFF. DNA of the CDR3: TGCGCCAGCAGCCAAGAAGGCAGGGGGTTAACTGAAGCTTTCTTT.

This clone was picked up one time. The rearrangement joins TRBV9 to TRBJ2-1; 8 nucleotides line up with TRBD2. CDR3 length: 16 residues. V gave up 2 bases and J gave up 2 bases; unmatched junction bases: 6. In germline, CDR1 is SGDLS, CDR2 YYNGEE. In DNA, the CDR3 is TGTGCCAGCAGCGTGAGCGGGGGCCTCCCCTACAATGAGCAGTTCTTC. Its translation: CASSVSGGLPYNEQFF.

The V gene is TRBV14, the J gene TRBJ1-2; TRBD1 might be the D (6 bases). Trimming shortened V by 0 bases and J by 4 bases, and 18 bases separated the two germline ends. The CDR3 extends over 17 amino acids. Germline V gene sequence: CDR1 SGHDN, CDR2 FVKESK. The CDR3 is CASSQDGQRGGIYGYTF. The CDR3 DNA reads as TGTGCCAGCAGCCAAGACGGACAGCGAGGAGGTATCTATGGCTACACCTTC.

The V gene is TRBV6-1, the J gene TRBJ2-5; D remains ambiguous. The better agreement between TRBJ2-7 and the DNA end casts doubt on the J call. The CDR3 has 14 amino acids. Per germline, CDR1 MNHNS and CDR2 SASEGT. Here the CDR3 DNA reads TGTGCCAGCAGTGAAGATGGTAGCTCCTACGAGCAGTACTTC. Its translation: CASSEDGSSYEQYF.